Listed here are 16 T cell receptor beta chains from one sample, sequenced in a study of blood T cell repertoires in COVID-19. Produced via immunoSEQ multiplex PCR; TCRdb's table is partial and in-frame only. The sample has approximately 270,000 clones, just under 90% seen once. What was sequenced was PBMCs or T cells enriched from blood (not recorded which). The receptors stem from a woman aged 55-69 years who had recovered from COVID-19.

The V and J genes are TRBV24-1 and TRBJ2-2, with 11 bases aligning to TRBD2. Trimming at V came to 7 bases and at J to 7 bases, leaving 10 bases not matched to a gene. The germline gives CDR1 KGHDR, CDR2 SFDVKD. The CDR3 covers 16 residues. The CDR3 here is CATRISGRAQGGELFF. For the CDR3, the DNA is TGTGCCACCAGAATTAGCGGGAGGGCCCAGGGCGGGGAGCTGTTTTTT.

The rearrangement uses TRBV6-6 and TRBJ1-2, with TRBD1 matching 8 bases. Germline V gene sequence: CDR1 MNHNY, CDR2 SVGAGI (reference sequence). V trimming: 0 bases; J trimming: 6 bases; junction bases outside the gene matches: 6. CDR3 size: 15 residues. The chain's CDR3 is CASSYSTQGADGYTF. The CDR3 coding sequence is TGTGCCAGCAGTTACTCGACCCAGGGGGCGGATGGCTACACCTTC.

The chain joins TRBV24-1 to TRBJ1-2, with D perhaps matching TRBD1 (5 bases). The CDR3 runs to 14 residues. CDR1 is KGHDR, CDR2 SFDVKD, per germline. Trimming took off 5 bases at V and 3 bases at J, with 12 bases between the two ends. The CDR3 bases are TGTGCCACCAGTGGGGGCAGCAGGGACTATGGCTACACCTTC. This codes for CATSGGSRDYGYTF.

This chain uses TRBV4-2 with TRBJ1-5, with D possibly matching TRBD1 (6 bases). In germline, CDR1 is LGHNA, CDR2 YNFKEQ. The CDR3 loop spans 15 amino acids. Trimming left V 3 bases short and J 3 bases short, with 12 bases between. Here the CDR3 reads CASSHLQGNNQPQHF. The CDR3 DNA sequence: TGTGCCAGCAGCCATTTACAGGGAAACAATCAGCCCCAGCATTTT.

V and J are TRBV2 and TRBJ2-7, with 8 bases lining up with TRBD1. This CDR3 region has 14 residues. Germline values: CDR1 SNHLY, CDR2 FYNNEI. V shed 1 base, J shed 4 bases, and the junction held 3 bases outside the gene matches. The CDR3 sequence: CASSEGQGLYEQYF. Written as DNA, the CDR3 is TGTGCCAGCAGTGAAGGACAGGGGCTGTACGAGCAGTACTTC.

V is TRBV4-1 and J is TRBJ1-6; TRBD1 matches 8 bases. This CDR3 is built from 15 residues. Germline V gene lookup returns CDR1 MGHRA and CDR2 YSYEKL. The V gene end was trimmed by 4 bases and the J gene end by 13 bases; junction bases not matched to a gene: 12. The CDR3 sequence is CASSLLGQGNSPLHF. CDR3 nucleotide sequence: TGCGCCAGCAGCCTTCTCGGACAGGGAAACTCCCCCCTCCACTTT.

The table lists this clone with a count of one. This rearrangement joins TRBV7-3 to TRBJ1-1, with TRBD1 matching over 7 bases. The CDR3 runs 15 residues. V gave up 5 bases and J gave up 5 bases; unmatched junction bases: 11. Germline CDR1 SGHTA, CDR2 FQGTGA. CDR3 amino acids: CASSPYTGVGTEAFF. The CDR3 DNA reads as TGTGCCAGCAGCCCCTACACAGGGGTTGGGACTGAAGCTTTCTTT.

The chain is built from TRBV6-4 and TRBJ2-1; the match to TRBD2 covers 8 bases. The CDR3 consists of 14 residues. V lost 3 bases and J lost 8; bases outside the gene matches: 6. Germline assignment: CDR1 MRHNA and CDR2 SNTAGT. The CDR3 DNA follows: TGTGCCAGCAGTGAGAAGAGCGGGGGCTATGAGCAGTTCTTC. This translates into CASSEKSGGYEQFF.

The rearrangement uses TRBV4-1 and TRBJ1-5; 9 bases are shared with TRBD1. This CDR3 is 17 amino acids long. J gave up 1 base and V 1 base, and 5 bases lay outside the gene matches. The germline CDR1 and CDR2 sequences are MGHRA and YSYEKL. CDR3 in DNA: TGCGCCAGCAGCCAAGGCCTGACAGGGGGGAGCAATCAGCCCCAGCATTTT. Residues: CASSQGLTGGSNQPQHF.

J is TRBJ1-2 and V is TRBV28, with D tentatively TRBD1 (5 bases). The CDR3 is 9 amino acids. V lost 10 bases and J 8 bases, leaving 8 bases between the germline ends. The germline gives CDR1 MDHEN, CDR2 SYDVKM. The CDR3 here is CATGGGYTF. The CDR3 DNA reads as TGTGCCACTGGGGGGGGCTACACCTTC.

V gene TRBV7-9 combines with J gene TRBJ2-1; D may be TRBD1 (6 bases). This CDR3 spans 13 amino acids. The V gene's germline CDR1 is SEHNR and CDR2 FQNEAQ (reference sequence). The V gene lost 4 bases and the J gene lost 10 bases, with 14 bases spanning the gap. DNA for the CDR3: TGTGCCAGCAGCTATTTGTTCCAGGGGGAGCAGTTCTTC. As protein: CASSYLFQGEQFF.

This chain connects TRBV24-1 to TRBJ2-1; tentative D call: TRBD2 (7 bases). Per the germline V gene, CDR1 is KGHDR and CDR2 is SFDVKD. The germline V and J ends were trimmed by 6 bases and 5 bases, with 16 bases remaining between them. The CDR3 contains 15 residues. CDR3 DNA sequence: TGTGCCACCAGTAATCAGGGGCGGGGGAACAATGAGCAGTTCTTC. This codes for CATSNQGRGNNEQFF.

This clone was detected only a few times. V gene TRBV5-1 combines with J gene TRBJ1-2; D is ambiguous. The CDR3 extends over 11 amino acids. Germline loops: CDR1 SGHRS, CDR2 YFSETQ. V was clipped by 3 bases and J by 8 bases, with 8 bases between them. CDR3 DNA sequence: TGCGCCAGCAGCTCGGGGTTGGGCTACACCTTC. Encoded protein: CASSSGLGYTF. Using reference TRBV5-1 and TRBJ1-2 for the parts outside the CDR3, the full variable domain is KAGVTQTPRYLIKTRGQQVTLSCSPISGHRSVSWYQQTPGQGLQFLFEYFSETQRNKGNFPGRFSGRQFSNSRSEMNVSTLELGDSALYLCASSSGLGYTFGSGTRLTVV.

This chain joins TRBV2 and TRBJ1-1, with 7 bases lining up with TRBD1. Germline CDR1 and CDR2: SNHLY and FYNNEI. V trimming: 10 bases; J trimming: 7 bases; junction bases outside the gene matches: 9. There are 12 residues in the CDR3. The CDR3 coding sequence is TGTGCCATGACCGGGACAGAAGGTGAAGCTTTCTTT. Amino acid sequence: CAMTGTEGEAFF.

This clone appeared a single time. The chain is built from TRBV18 and TRBJ1-2, with TRBD1 matching 10 bases. V lost 0 bases to trimming and J lost 4 bases; unmatched junction nucleotides: 2. CDR1 and CDR2 from the germline V gene are KGHSH and LQKENI. The CDR3 runs 15 residues. The chain's CDR3 is CASSPPTGGVYGYTF. CDR3 bases: TGTGCCAGCTCACCACCGACAGGGGGCGTCTATGGCTACACCTTC.

The chain links TRBV20-1 to TRBJ1-5, with a possible D match to TRBD1 (6 bases). The germline V and J ends were trimmed by 3 bases and 9 bases, with 15 bases remaining between them. The CDR3 is 13 amino acids. The germline V gene encodes CDR1 DFQATT and CDR2 SNEGSKA (reference sequence). The CDR3 reads CSASNRAPGPQHF. CDR3 DNA: TGCAGTGCTAGTAACAGGGCCCCTGGGCCCCAGCATTTT.